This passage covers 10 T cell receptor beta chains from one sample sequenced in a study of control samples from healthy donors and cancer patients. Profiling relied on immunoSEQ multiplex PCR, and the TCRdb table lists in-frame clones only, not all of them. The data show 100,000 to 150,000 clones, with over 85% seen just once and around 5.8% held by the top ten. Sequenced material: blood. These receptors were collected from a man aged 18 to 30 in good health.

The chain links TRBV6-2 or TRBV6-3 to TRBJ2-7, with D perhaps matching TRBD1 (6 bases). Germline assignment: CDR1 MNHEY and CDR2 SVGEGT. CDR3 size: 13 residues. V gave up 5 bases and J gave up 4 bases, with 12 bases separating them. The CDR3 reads CASSTYGQYEQYF. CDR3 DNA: TGTGCCAGCAGTACGTACGGACAGTACGAGCAGTACTTC.

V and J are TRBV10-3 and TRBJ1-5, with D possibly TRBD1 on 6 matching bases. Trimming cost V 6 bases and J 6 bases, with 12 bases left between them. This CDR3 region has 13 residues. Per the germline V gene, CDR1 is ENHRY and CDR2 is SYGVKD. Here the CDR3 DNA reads TGTGCCATCAGGGACAGTCTGAGTCAGCCCCAGCATTTT. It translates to CAIRDSLSQPQHF.

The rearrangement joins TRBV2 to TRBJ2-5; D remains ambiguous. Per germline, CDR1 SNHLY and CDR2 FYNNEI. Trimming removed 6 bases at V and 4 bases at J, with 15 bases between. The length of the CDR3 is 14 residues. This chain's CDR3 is CASRVREVGETQYF. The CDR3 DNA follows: TGTGCCAGCAGGGTGCGAGAGGTGGGAGAGACCCAGTACTTC.

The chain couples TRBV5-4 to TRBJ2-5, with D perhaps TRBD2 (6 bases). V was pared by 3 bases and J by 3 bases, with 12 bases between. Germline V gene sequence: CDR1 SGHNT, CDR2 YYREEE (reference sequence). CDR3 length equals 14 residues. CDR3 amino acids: CASSSRTGEETQYF. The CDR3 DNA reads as TGTGCCAGCAGCTCCCGAACGGGGGAAGAGACCCAGTACTTC.

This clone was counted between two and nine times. The CDR3 protein is CASRGGDEKLFF. CDR3 sequence (DNA): TGTGCCAGCAGAGGGGGCGATGAAAAACTGTTTTTT. The chain links TRBV9 to TRBJ1-4, with 7 bases identical to TRBD1. The V gene's germline CDR1 is SGDLS and CDR2 YYNGEE. The CDR3 contains 12 residues. Trimming at V came to 5 bases and at J to 6 bases, leaving 1 base not matched to a gene.

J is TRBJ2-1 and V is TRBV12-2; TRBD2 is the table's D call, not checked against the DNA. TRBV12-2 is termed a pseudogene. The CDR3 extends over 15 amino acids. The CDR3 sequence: CASRLDPGGRYEQFF. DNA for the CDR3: TGTGCAAGTCGCTTAGACCCGGGGGGTCGATATGAGCAGTTCTTC.

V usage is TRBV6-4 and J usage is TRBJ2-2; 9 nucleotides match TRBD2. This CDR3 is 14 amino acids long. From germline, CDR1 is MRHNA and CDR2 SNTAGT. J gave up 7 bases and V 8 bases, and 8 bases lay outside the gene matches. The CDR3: CASQQRGASGELFF. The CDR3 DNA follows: TGTGCCAGCCAGCAGCGGGGGGCCAGCGGGGAGCTGTTTTTT.

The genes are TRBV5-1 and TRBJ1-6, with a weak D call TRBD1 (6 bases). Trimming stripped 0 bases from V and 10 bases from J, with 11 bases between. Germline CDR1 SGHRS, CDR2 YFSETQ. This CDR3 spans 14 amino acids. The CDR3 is CASSLDRTDSPLHF. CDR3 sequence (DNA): TGCGCCAGCAGCTTGGACAGGACAGACTCACCCCTCCACTTT.

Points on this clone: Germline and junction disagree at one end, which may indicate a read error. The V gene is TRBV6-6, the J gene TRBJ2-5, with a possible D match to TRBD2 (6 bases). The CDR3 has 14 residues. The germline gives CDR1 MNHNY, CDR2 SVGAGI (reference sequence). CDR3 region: CASTYSGEQETQYF. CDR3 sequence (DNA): TGTGCCAGCACTTACTCGGGGGAACAAGAGACCCAGTACTTC.

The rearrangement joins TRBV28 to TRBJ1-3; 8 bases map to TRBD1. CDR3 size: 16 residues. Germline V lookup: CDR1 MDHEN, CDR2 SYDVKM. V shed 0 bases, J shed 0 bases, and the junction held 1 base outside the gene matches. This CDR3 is CASSLWGQVSGNTIYF. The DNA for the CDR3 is TGTGCCAGCAGTTTATGGGGACAGGTCTCTGGAAACACCATATATTTT. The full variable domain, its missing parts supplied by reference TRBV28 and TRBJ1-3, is DVKVTQSSRYLVKRTGEKVFLECVQDMDHENMFWYRQDPGLGLRLIYFSYDVKMKEKGDIPEGYSVSREKKERFSLILESASTNQTSMYLCASSLWGQVSGNTIYFGEGSWLTVV.